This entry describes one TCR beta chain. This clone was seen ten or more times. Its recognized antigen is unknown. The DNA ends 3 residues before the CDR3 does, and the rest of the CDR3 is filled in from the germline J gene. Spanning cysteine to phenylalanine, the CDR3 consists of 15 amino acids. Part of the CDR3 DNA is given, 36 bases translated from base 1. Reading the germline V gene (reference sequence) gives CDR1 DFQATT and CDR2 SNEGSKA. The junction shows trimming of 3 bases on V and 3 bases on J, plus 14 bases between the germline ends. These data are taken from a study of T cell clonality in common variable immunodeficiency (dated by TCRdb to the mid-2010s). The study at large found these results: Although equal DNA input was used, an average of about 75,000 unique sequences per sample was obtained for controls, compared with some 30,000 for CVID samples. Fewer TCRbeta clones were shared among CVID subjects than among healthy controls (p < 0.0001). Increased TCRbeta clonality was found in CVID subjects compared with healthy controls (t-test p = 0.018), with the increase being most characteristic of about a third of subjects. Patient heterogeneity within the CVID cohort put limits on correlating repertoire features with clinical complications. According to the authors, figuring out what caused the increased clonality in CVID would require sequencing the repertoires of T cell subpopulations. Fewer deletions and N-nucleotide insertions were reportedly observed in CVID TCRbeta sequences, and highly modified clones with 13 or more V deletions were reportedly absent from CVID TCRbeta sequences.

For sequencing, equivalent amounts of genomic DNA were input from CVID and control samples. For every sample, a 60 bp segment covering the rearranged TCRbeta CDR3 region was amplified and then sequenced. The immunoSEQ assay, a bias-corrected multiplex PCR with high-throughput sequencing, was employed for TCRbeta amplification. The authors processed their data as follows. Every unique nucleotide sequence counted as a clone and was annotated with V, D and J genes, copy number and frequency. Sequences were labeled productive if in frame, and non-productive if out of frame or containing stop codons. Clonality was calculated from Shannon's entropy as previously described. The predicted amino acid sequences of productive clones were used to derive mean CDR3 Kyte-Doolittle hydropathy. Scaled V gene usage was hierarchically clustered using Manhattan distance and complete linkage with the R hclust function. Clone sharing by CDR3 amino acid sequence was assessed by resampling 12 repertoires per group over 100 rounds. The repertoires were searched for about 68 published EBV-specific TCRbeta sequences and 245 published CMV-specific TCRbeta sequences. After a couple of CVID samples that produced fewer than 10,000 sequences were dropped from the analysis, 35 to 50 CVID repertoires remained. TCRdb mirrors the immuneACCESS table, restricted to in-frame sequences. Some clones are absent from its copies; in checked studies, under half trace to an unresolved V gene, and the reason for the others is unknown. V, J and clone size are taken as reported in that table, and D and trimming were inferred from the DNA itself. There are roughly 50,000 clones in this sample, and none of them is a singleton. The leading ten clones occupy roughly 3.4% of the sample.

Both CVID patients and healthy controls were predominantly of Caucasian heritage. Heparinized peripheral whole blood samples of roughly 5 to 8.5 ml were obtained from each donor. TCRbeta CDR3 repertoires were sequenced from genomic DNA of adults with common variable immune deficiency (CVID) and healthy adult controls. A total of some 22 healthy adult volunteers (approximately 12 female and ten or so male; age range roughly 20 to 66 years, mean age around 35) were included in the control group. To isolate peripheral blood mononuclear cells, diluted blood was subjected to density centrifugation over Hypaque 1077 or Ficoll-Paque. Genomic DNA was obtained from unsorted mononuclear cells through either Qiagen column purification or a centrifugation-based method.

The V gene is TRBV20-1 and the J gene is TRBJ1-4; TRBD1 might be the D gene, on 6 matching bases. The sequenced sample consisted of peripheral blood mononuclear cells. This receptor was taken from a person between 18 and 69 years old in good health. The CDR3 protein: CSASLGGGANEKLFF. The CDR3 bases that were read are TGCAGTGCTAGTCTCGGAGGGGGAGCTAATGAAAAA.